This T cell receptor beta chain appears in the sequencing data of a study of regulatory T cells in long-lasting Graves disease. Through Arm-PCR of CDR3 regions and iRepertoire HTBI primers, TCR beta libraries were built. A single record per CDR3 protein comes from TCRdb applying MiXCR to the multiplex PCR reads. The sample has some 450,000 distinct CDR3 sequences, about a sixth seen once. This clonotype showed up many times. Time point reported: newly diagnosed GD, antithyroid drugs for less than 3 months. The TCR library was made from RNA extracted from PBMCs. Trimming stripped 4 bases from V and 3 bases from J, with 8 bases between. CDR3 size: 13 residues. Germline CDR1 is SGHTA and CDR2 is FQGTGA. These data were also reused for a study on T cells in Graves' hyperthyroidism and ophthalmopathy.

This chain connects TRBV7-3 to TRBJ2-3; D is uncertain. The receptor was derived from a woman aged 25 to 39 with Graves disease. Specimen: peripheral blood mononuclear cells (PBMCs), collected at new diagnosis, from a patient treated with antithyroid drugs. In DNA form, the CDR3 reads TGTGCCAGCAGCTCCACCGGGACAGATACGCAGTATTTT. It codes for CASSSTGTDTQYF.